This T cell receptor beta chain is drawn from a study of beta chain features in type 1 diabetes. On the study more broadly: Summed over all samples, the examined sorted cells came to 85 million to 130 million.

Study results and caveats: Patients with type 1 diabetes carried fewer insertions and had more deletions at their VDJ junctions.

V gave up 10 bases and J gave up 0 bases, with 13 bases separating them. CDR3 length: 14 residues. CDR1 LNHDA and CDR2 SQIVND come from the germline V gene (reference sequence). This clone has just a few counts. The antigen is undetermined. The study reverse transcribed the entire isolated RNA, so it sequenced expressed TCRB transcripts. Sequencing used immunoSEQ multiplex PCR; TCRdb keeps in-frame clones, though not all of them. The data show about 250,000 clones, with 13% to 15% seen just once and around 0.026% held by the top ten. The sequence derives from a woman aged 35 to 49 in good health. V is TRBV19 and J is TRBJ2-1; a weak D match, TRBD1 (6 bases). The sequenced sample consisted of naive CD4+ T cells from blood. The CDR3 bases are TGTGCCACCCAGTGGGGGCCCTCCTACAATGAGCAGTTCTTC. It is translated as CATQWGPSYNEQFF.